This T cell receptor beta chain came from a study of T cell responses to AZD1222 COVID-19 vaccine. On the study more broadly: Timing groups of about 4 and about 12 weeks for second doses were pooled.

This clone was seen just once. What it binds is unknown. Overall study results and limits: Clonal diversity was possibly underestimated; the donors were predominantly white British and more often female. Spike-specific TCR breadth and depth both grew after two AZD1222 doses. Within unmutated variant regions lay the reported targets of nearly half of spike-specific TCRs.

The J segment lost 6 bases and the V segment lost 5 bases, leaving 2 bases of the junction unmatched. The CDR3 covers 12 residues. Germline loops: CDR1 GTSNPN, CDR2 SVGIG (reference sequence). Sequencing was performed with immunoSEQ multiplex PCR; in TCRdb, only in-frame clones are kept and a portion is missing. Among around 180,000 clones listed, about 91% were seen once. V is TRBV30 and J is TRBJ1-4, with 8 nucleotides matching TRBD1. This receptor was identified in an adult in good health. The input for sequencing was peripheral blood, taken on day 0 of AZD1222 vaccination. The DNA of the CDR3 is TGTGCCTGGGGACAGGGTTATGAAAAACTGTTTTTT. Residues: CAWGQGYEKLFF.